One and the same sample provided the 19 T cell receptor beta chains below, sequenced in a study of identical twins. MiXCR, applied by TCRdb to the 5' RACE reads, yields one record per CDR3 protein. Of about 720,000 distinct CDR3 sequences listed, roughly 18% are singletons. These same records also appear under a second study, on T cells expressing NK-cell markers.

Material for sequencing was PBMCs. These receptors were collected from a woman between 18 and 29 years old in good health.

The chain is built from TRBV12-3 or TRBV12-4 and TRBJ1-2, with unresolved D. This CDR3 region has 12 residues. The V and J ends lost 6 bases and 3 bases respectively, with 8 bases between them. The CDR3 here is CASREKDYGYTF. The DNA for the CDR3 is TGTGCCAGCAGGGAGAAGGACTATGGCTACACCTTC.

This clonotype has just a few counts. The genes are TRBV5-1 and TRBJ2-5, with D hard to call. Trimming removed 2 bases at V and 6 bases at J, with 11 bases between. Germline assignment: CDR1 SGHRS and CDR2 YFSETQ. The CDR3 extends over 13 amino acids. Here the CDR3 reads CASSFTGRQTQYF. As DNA, the CDR3 is TGCGCCAGCAGCTTCACTGGTCGACAGACCCAGTACTTC.

The V call is TRBV29-1, the J call TRBJ2-3; D not resolved. With 4 bases removed from V and 6 bases from J, the gap between germline ends came to 8 bases. The CDR3 extends over 11 amino acids. From germline, CDR1 is SQVTM and CDR2 ANQGSEA. This CDR3 reads CSVVLVDTQYF. As DNA, the CDR3 is TGCAGCGTTGTCTTGGTTGATACGCAGTATTTT.

The rearrangement joins TRBV7-9 to TRBJ2-1, with D perhaps TRBD2 (6 bases). V dropped 4 bases and J dropped 8 bases, with 18 bases sitting between them. CDR3 length: 15 amino acids. Per germline, CDR1 SEHNR and CDR2 FQNEAQ (reference sequence). CDR3 in DNA: TGTGCCAGCAGCTCTCTTGGGTCGGGGGAGCATGAGCAGTTCTTC. Translated, it gives CASSSLGSGEHEQFF.

This clonotype was seen more than once but under ten times. The DNA for the CDR3 is TGTGCCAGCAGCTCCGACACGACCCTTTCGGAGCAGTTCTTC. It yields the protein CASSSDTTLSEQFF. The chain has TRBV11-2 and TRBJ2-1; D unresolved. Trimming shortened V by 4 bases and J by 10 bases, and 17 bases separated the two germline ends. Germline-derived CDR1 and CDR2 are SGHAT and FQNNGV. The CDR3 sequence is 14 residues long. Based on the CDR3 plus reference TRBV11-2 and TRBJ2-1, the full variable domain is EAGVAQSPRYKIIEKRQSVAFWCNPISGHATLYWYQQILGQGPKLLIQFQNNGVVDDSQLPKDRFSAERLKGVDSTLKIQPAKLEDSAVYLCASSSDTTLSEQFFGPGTRLTVL.

This chain connects TRBV6-1 to TRBJ2-7; tentatively, D is TRBD1 (6 bases). The CDR3 is 14 amino acids. Trimming shortened V by 4 bases and J by 3 bases, and 13 bases separated the two germline ends. Germline assignment: CDR1 MNHNS and CDR2 SASEGT. The CDR3 DNA sequence: TGTGCCAGCAGTGTTGGACAGAAATTCTACGAGCAGTACTTC. Its protein product is CASSVGQKFYEQYF.

This clonotype was detected only once. The CDR3 here is CSAPDRASGANVLTF. The CDR3 DNA reads as TGCAGTGCCCCGGACAGGGCTTCCGGGGCCAACGTCCTGACTTTC. The V and J genes are TRBV20-1 and TRBJ2-6, with 8 positions matching TRBD1. V shed 6 bases, J shed 4 bases, and the junction held 8 bases outside the gene matches. Per germline, CDR1 DFQATT and CDR2 SNEGSKA (reference sequence). The CDR3 covers 15 residues.

This clonotype was counted a single time. The chain joins TRBV6-5 to TRBJ1-5; D is perhaps TRBD1 (5 bases). V lost 0 bases and J lost 6, with 12 bases in between. Germline V gene data show CDR1 as MNHEY and CDR2 as SVGAGI. The CDR3 has 15 amino acids. CDR3 nucleotides: TGTGCCAGCAGTTACTCGGTCAGGGATCCTCAGCCCCAGCATTTT. Encoded protein: CASSYSVRDPQPQHF.

This clonotype appeared a few times. The rearrangement links TRBV29-1 to TRBJ2-1; TRBD2 aligns across 8 bases. Germline V CDR1 and CDR2: SQVTM, ANQGSEA. The CDR3 runs 16 residues. Unmatched junction bases numbered 8, after V lost 4 bases and J lost 0 bases. For the CDR3, the DNA is TGCAGCGTTGCACTCCAACTAGCGGTCTCCTACAATGAGCAGTTCTTC. It encodes CSVALQLAVSYNEQFF.

CDR3 sequence (DNA): TGTGCCAGCAGAAGAATGCGTTACACTGAAGCTTTCTTT. Translated: CASRRMRYTEAFF. This chain joins TRBV6-2 or TRBV6-3 and TRBJ1-1; D is unclear. Between the trimmed V and J ends, which lost 6 bases and 3 bases, there was a span of 11 bases. Germline V gives CDR1 MNHEY, CDR2 SVGEGT. CDR3 length: 13 amino acids.

This chain connects TRBV7-9 to TRBJ2-3; D is possibly TRBD2 (5 bases). V gave up 3 bases and J gave up 1 base, with 11 bases separating them. The CDR3 is 15 amino acids. Germline CDR1 reads SEHNR; CDR2 reads FQNEAQ (reference sequence). For the CDR3, the DNA is TGTGCCAGCAGCTTTGAGGGCCGGGGCACAGATACGCAGTATTTT. Its translation is CASSFEGRGTDTQYF.

Here the CDR3 DNA reads TGTGCCATCAGTGAGGGGGTCAGGGGTTACGAGCAGTACTTC. As protein: CAISEGVRGYEQYF. The V call is TRBV10-3, the J call TRBJ2-7, with D possibly matching TRBD1 (6 bases). This CDR3 comprises 14 residues. The germline CDR1 and CDR2 sequences are ENHRY and SYGVKD. The V end was cut by 2 bases, the J end by 4 bases, with 12 bases between.

The chain uses TRBV12-3 or TRBV12-4 and TRBJ1-1; a possible D gene is TRBD1 (5 bases). The ends were cut back, 5 bases at V and 5 bases at J, with 21 bases in the middle. The CDR3 totals 16 residues. The CDR3: CASSHYSGRRGTEAFF. As DNA, the CDR3 is TGTGCCAGCAGTCATTACTCGGGCAGGCGGGGGACTGAAGCTTTCTTT.

The chain links TRBV6-6 to TRBJ1-2, with unresolved D. The length of the CDR3 is 11 residues. The germline V gene has CDR1 MNHNY and CDR2 SVGAGI (reference sequence). Trimming shortened V by 0 bases and J by 10 bases, and 6 bases separated the two germline ends. This chain's CDR3 is CASSYSQDYTF. The CDR3 bases are TGTGCCAGCAGTTACTCGCAGGACTACACCTTC.

The chain couples TRBV7-9 to TRBJ2-5; 7 nucleotides match TRBD1. V dropped 3 bases and J dropped 11; count of bases not matched to a gene: 12. The CDR3 runs 14 residues. Germline assignment: CDR1 SEHNR and CDR2 FQNEAQ (reference sequence). CDR3 sequence reads: CASSLNLPVGQQYF. The CDR3, as DNA: TGTGCCAGCAGCTTGAACTTACCCGTGGGACAGCAGTACTTC.

This clonotype was recorded a few times. The chain has TRBV11-1 and TRBJ2-4; no reliable D call. The CDR3 covers 18 residues. In germline, CDR1 is SGHAT, CDR2 FQDESV (reference sequence). Between the trimmed V and J ends, which lost 1 base and 1 base, there was a span of 17 bases. The CDR3 loop is CASSLVLPGRVAKNIQYF. The CDR3 DNA is TGTGCCAGCAGCTTAGTGCTTCCAGGACGGGTCGCCAAAAACATTCAGTACTTC.

The chain employs TRBV7-2 and TRBJ2-3, with D possibly TRBD2 on 6 matching bases. Germline CDR1 is SGHTA and CDR2 is FQGNSA. This CDR3 region has 14 residues. With 4 bases removed from V and 5 bases from J, the gap between germline ends came to 13 bases. DNA of the CDR3: TGTGCCAGCAGCTACCGGGGGAGGCGAGATACGCAGTATTTT. It is translated as CASSYRGRRDTQYF.

The sample holds a few counts of this clonotype. V is TRBV6-5 and J is TRBJ1-2; no definite D call. This CDR3 is built from 15 residues. V lost 10 bases and J 2 bases, leaving 20 bases between the germline ends. Germline V gene lookup returns CDR1 MNHEY and CDR2 SVGAGI. The CDR3 loop is CATIRVTSGNYGYTF. In DNA, the CDR3 is TGTGCCACCATTAGGGTCACATCGGGGAACTATGGCTACACCTTC.

The chain links TRBV20-1 to TRBJ2-2; 9 nucleotides agree with TRBD2. Germline CDR1 is DFQATT and CDR2 is SNEGSKA (reference sequence). V was clipped by 4 bases and J by 0 bases; unmatched bases: 3. This CDR3 comprises 15 residues. CDR3 DNA: TGCAGTGCTACCCGCGGGGGGGCGAACACCGGGGAGCTGTTTTTT. This gives the protein CSATRGGANTGELFF.